This T cell receptor beta chain was sequenced for a study of follicular helper T cells after annual influenza vaccination. The study, taken as a whole, reports: Each annual vaccination recalled recurring oligoclonal ICOS+CD38+ cTfh clonotypes.

This table comes from immunoSEQ multiplex PCR, and its TCRdb copy is limited to in-frame clones, with some not included. The data contain roughly 2,600 clones, 83% of them singletons. Germline V lookup: CDR1 SSHAT, CDR2 FNYEAQ (reference sequence). The CDR3 length is 13 residues. Time point described: 2015-2016 season, pre-vaccination. Comments on this clone: Its antigen is currently unknown. One end of the junction fails to match germline, which may point to a read error.

J is TRBJ2-1 and V is TRBV7-7; possibly TRBD2 for D (5 bases). Here the sequenced sample was CXCR5+ CD38- circulating T follicular helper cells from blood, taken on the day of influenza vaccination. As for subset: circulating Tfh, non-naive CD4+CXCR5+PD-1+ (ICOS+CD38+ or ICOS-CD38-). This sequence was found in an adult who received the influenza vaccine. The CDR3 here is CASSSRGFNEQFF. CDR3 nucleotides: TGTGCTAGCAGCTCACGCGGGTTCAATGAGCAGTTCTTC. The entire variable domain, with the rest obtained from reference TRBV7-7 and TRBJ2-1, is as follows: GAGVSQSPRYKVTKRGQDVTLRCDPISSHATLYWYQQALGQGPEFLTYFNYEAQPDKSGLPSDRFSAERPEGSISTLTIQRTEQRDSAMYRCASSSRGFNEQFFGPGTRLTVL.